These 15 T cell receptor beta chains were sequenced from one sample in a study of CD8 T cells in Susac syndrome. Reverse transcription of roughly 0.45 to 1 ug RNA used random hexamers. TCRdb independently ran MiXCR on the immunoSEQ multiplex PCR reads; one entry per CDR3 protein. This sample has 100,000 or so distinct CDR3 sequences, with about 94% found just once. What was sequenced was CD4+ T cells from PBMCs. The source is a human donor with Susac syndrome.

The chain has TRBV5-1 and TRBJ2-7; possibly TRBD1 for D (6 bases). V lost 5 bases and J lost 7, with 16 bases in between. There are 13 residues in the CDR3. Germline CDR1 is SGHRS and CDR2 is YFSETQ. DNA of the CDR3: TGCGCCAGCAGTCCACAGGGTTTAGGGGAGCAGTACTTC. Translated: CASSPQGLGEQYF.

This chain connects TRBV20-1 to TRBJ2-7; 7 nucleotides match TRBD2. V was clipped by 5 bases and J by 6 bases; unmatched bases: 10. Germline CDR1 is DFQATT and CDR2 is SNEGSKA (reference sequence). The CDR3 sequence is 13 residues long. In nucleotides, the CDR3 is TGCAGTGCTTGTCGACTAGCCGTGGGCGAGCAGTACTTC. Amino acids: CSACRLAVGEQYF.

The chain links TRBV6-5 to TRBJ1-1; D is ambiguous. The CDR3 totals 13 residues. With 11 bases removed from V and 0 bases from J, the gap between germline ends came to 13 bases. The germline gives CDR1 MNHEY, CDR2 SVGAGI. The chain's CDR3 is CAGARAVNTEAFF. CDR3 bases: TGTGCCGGCGCTCGAGCGGTGAACACTGAAGCTTTCTTT.

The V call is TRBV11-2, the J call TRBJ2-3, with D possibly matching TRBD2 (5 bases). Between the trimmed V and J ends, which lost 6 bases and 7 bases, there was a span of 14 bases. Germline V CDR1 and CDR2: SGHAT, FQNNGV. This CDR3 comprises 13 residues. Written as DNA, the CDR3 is TGTGCCAGCAGTTTTGGACTCACGAATACGCAGTATTTT. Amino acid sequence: CASSFGLTNTQYF.

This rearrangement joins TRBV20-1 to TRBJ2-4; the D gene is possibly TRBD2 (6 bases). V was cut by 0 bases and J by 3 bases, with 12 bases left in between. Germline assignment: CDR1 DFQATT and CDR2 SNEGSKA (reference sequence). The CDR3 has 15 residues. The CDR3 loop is CSAREGLASKNIQYF. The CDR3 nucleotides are TGCAGTGCTAGAGAGGGGCTAGCGAGCAAAAACATTCAGTACTTC.

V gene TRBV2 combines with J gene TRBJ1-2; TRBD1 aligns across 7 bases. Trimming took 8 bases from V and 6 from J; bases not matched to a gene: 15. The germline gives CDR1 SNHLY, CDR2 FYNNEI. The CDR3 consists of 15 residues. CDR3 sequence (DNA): TGTGCCAGCGGGAGAGAATCTTCCGGGACAGATGGCTACACCTTC. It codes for CASGRESSGTDGYTF.

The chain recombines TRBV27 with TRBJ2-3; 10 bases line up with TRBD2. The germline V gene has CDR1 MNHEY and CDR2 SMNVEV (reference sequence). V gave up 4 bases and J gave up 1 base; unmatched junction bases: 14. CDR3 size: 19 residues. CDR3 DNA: TGTGCCAGCAGTTCGAGTTGGATAGCGGGGGGCTCCCGCACAGATACGCAGTATTTT. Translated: CASSSSWIAGGSRTDTQYF.

This CDR3 is CASSPWTGGDYGYTF. CDR3 sequence (DNA): TGCGCCAGCAGCCCATGGACAGGGGGCGACTATGGCTACACCTTC. The V gene is TRBV4-1, the J gene TRBJ1-2; 11 bases are a match to TRBD1. The CDR3 covers 15 residues. Per the germline V gene, CDR1 is MGHRA and CDR2 is YSYEKL. The junction had 4 bases not matched to a gene; V was cut back by 4 bases and J by 3 bases.

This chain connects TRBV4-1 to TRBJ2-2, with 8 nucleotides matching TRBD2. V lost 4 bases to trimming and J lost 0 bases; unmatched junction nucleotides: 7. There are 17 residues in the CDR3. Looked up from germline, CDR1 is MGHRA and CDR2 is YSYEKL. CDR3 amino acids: CASSRAGAGANTGELFF. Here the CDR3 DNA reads TGCGCCAGCAGCCGAGCCGGAGCGGGGGCGAACACCGGGGAGCTGTTTTTT.

In DNA, the CDR3 is TGTGCCACCGACACCTCCACCTCCACCGGGGAGCTGTTTTTT. Its translation is CATDTSTSTGELFF. The chain employs TRBV24-1 and TRBJ2-2; D is unclear. The V end lost 9 bases, the J end lost 4 bases, and 14 bases lay between the germline ends. Germline values: CDR1 KGHDR, CDR2 SFDVKD. The CDR3 runs 14 residues.

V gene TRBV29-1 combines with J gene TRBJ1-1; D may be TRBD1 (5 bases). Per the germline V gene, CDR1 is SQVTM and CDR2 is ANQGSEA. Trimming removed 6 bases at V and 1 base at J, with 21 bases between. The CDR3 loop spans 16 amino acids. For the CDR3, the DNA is TGCAGCGTGTCGGCGTTTGCTCTTGGGGGGAACACTGAAGCTTTCTTT. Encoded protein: CSVSAFALGGNTEAFF.

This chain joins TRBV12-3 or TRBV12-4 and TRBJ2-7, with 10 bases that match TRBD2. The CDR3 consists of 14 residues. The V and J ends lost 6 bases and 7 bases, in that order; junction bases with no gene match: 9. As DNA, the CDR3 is TGTGCCAGCAGACCCAGCGGGGGGGCACTGGAGCAGTACTTC. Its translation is CASRPSGGALEQYF.

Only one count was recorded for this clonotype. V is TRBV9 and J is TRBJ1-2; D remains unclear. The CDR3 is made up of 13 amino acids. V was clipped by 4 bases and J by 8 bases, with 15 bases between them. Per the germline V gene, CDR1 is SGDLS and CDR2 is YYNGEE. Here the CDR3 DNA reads TGTGCCAGCAGCTTCGGCAGGTCGAACGGCTACACCTTC. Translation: CASSFGRSNGYTF.

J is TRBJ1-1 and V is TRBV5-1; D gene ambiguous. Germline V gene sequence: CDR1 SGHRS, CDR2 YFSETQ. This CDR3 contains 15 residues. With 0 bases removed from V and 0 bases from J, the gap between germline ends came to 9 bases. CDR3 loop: CASSLGAGLNTEAFF. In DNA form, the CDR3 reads TGCGCCAGCAGCTTGGGGGCAGGCCTGAACACTGAAGCTTTCTTT.

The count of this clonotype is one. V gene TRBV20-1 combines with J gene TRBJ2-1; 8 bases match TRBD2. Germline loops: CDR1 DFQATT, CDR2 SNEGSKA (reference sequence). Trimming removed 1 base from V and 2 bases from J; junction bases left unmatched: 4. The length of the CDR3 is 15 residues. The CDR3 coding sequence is TGCAGTGCTAGAGGTGTAGCGGGGACCTACAATGAGCAGTTCTTC. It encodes CSARGVAGTYNEQFF.